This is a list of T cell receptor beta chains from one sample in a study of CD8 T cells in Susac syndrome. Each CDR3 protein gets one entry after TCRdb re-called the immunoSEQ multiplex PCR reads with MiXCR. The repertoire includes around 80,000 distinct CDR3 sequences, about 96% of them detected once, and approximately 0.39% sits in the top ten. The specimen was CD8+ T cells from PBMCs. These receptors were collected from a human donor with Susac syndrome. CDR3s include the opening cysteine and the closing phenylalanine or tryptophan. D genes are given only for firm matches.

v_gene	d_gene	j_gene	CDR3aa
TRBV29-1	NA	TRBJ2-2	CSGGQTGELFF
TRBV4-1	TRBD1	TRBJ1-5	CASSQGGGGLGQPQHF
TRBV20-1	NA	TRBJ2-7	CSARPGFNYEQYF
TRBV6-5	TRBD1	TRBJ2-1	CASSPGQGAGEQFF
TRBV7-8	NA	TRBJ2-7	CASSIWDQVFYEQYF
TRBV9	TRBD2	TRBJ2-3	CASSGSGSSDTQYF
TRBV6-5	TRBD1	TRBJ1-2	CASSSLTGVDGYTF
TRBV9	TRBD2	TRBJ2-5	CASSVSSASGGATQYF
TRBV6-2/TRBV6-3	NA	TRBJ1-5	CASTRGAQNQPQHF
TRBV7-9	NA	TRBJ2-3	CASSFLRSDTQYF
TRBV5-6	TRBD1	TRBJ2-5	CASSTGQGRETQYF
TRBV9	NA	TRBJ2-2	CASSVGSTNTGELFF
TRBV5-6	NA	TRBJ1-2	CASSPGRRANYGYTF
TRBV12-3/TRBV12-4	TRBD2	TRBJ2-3	CASSGGTPTDTQYF
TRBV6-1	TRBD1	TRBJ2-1	CASSKTGQTKYNEQFF
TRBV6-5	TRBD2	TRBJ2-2	CASRPRREGTGELFF
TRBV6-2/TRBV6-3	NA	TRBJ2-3	CASSYTLGVDTQYF
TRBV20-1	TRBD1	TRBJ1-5	CSARATGEEWDQPQHF
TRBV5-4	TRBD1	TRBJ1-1	CASRDRYVLDTEAFF
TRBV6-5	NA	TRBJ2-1	CASRSDITNEQFF
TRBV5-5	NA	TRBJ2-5	CASSPEGGSETQYF
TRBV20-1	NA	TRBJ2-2	CSALRTAQELFF
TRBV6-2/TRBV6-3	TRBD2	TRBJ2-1	CASFLAGSSYNEQFF
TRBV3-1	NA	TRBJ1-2	CASSQMGTSGYTF
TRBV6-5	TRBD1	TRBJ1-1	CASSYEQGAGNTEAFF
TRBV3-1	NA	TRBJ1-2	CASSQELGAGYGYTF
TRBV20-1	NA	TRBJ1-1	CSARGVITEAFF
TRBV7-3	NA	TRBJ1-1	CASSRFSPLNTEAFF
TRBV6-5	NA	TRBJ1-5	CASSNSGNQPQHF